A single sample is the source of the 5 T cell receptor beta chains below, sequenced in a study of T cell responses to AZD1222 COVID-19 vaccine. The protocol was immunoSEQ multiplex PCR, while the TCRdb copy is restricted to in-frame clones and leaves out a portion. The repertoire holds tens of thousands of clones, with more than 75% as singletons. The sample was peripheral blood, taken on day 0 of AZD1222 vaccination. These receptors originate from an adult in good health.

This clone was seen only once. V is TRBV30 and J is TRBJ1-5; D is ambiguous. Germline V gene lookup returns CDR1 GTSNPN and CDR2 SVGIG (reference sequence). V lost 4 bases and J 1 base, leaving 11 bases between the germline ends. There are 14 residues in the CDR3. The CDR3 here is CAWNLGGSNQPQHF. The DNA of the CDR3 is TGTGCCTGGAATTTGGGAGGGAGCAATCAGCCCCAGCATTTT.

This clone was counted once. In DNA form, the CDR3 reads TGTGCCTGGAGTATGGAGCCCCCTGATGAGCAGTTCTTC. This sequence encodes CAWSMEPPDEQFF. The chain carries TRBV30 and TRBJ2-1; D gene unclear. The CDR3 sequence is 13 residues long. Germline CDR1 and CDR2: GTSNPN and SVGIG (reference sequence). V was cut by 2 bases and J by 8 bases, with 13 bases left in between. Based on the CDR3 plus reference TRBV30 and TRBJ2-1, the full variable domain is SQTIHQWPATLVQPVGSPLSLECTVEGTSNPNLYWYRQAAGRGLQLLFYSVGIGQISSEVPQNLSASRPQDRQFILSSKKLLLSDSGFYLCAWSMEPPDEQFFGPGTRLTVL.

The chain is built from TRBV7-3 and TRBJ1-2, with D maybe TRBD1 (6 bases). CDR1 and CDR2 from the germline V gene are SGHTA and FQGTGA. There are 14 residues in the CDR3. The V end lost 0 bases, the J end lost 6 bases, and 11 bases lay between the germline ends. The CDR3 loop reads CASSLTRGANGYTF. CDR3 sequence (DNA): TGTGCCAGCAGCTTAACGAGGGGGGCGAATGGCTACACCTTC.

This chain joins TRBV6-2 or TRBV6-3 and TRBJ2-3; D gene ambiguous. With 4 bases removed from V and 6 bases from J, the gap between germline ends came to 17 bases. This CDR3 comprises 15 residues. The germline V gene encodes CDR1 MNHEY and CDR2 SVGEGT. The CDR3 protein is CASSFGGSWVDTQYF. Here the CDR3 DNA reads TGTGCCAGCAGTTTCGGCGGAAGTTGGGTCGATACGCAGTATTTT.

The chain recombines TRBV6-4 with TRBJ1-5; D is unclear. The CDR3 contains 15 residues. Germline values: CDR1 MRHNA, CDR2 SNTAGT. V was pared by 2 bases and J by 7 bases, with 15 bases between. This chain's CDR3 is CASSDQAGGGQPQHF. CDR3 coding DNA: TGTGCCAGCAGTGACCAGGCAGGAGGAGGACAGCCCCAGCATTTT.